The clone carrying this T cell receptor (beta chain) was counted at least ten times. Looked up from germline, CDR1 is DFQATT and CDR2 is SNEGSKA (reference sequence). CDR3 length equals 15 residues. V was trimmed by 0 bases and J by 9 bases, leaving 20 bases between them. This sample was included in a study of T cells after yellow fever vaccination. Whole-study context: The SMART-Seq v4 Ultra Low Input method served to prepare the low-cell-number fractions.

Using its own MiXCR run on the 5' RACE reads, TCRdb lists one record per CDR3 protein. The profile shows approximately 96,000 distinct CDR3 sequences, 8% to 10% of them singletons. Study-wide findings and caveats: A large majority of primary-vaccination clones showed up again after the booster (around 96% CD4, around 90% CD8). Overlap between CD4 and CD8 compartments was detected for a small share of clonotypes.

This TCR derives from a man between 18 and 29 years old who received the YFV17D yellow fever vaccine. The sample consisted of CD8+ T cells not binding an NS4B(214-222) dextramer, sorted from PBMCs, taken roughly 15 days after the first yellow fever vaccination. The genes are TRBV20-1 and TRBJ2-5; possibly TRBD1 for D (6 bases). The CDR3 coding sequence is TGCAGTGCTAGAGATCAAGGGCGCAGGGGTGTGTCCCAGTACTTC. Protein: CSARDQGRRGVSQYF.